The 23 T cell receptor beta chains reported below all come from one sample, sequenced in a study of early T cells in non-severe SARS-CoV-2 infection. From the 5' RACE reads, TCRdb called clonotypes with MiXCR, one entry per CDR3 protein. The sample has some 91,000 distinct CDR3 sequences, just under 15% seen once. Sequencing was done on a sample of whole blood. The receptor set was obtained from an adult who was a healthcare worker with PCR-confirmed SARS-CoV-2 infection or an uninfected control (not recorded which).

This clonotype has a count of ten or more. The rearrangement uses TRBV28 and TRBJ2-7, with D hard to call. CDR3 length: 16 amino acids. V was shortened by 10 bases and J by 0 bases, with 22 bases between the two germline ends. The V gene's germline CDR1 is MDHEN and CDR2 SYDVKM. The CDR3 loop reads CATGLFPILSSYEQYF. CDR3 nucleotides: TGTGCCACCGGGCTTTTCCCCATTTTGAGCTCCTACGAGCAGTACTTC.

This clonotype was seen a few times. The chain carries TRBV4-1 and TRBJ1-5; D gene uncertain. Germline V lookup: CDR1 MGHRA, CDR2 YSYEKL. V gave up 0 bases and J gave up 7 bases, with 13 bases separating them. CDR3 length equals 15 residues. This CDR3 reads CASSQESWMRQPQHF. Here the CDR3 DNA reads TGCGCCAGCAGCCAAGAGTCCTGGATGCGACAGCCCCAGCATTTT.

V is TRBV28 and J is TRBJ2-3; 7 positions agree with TRBD2. Germline loops: CDR1 MDHEN, CDR2 SYDVKM. The V gene end was trimmed by 2 bases and the J gene end by 2 bases; junction bases not matched to a gene: 19. This CDR3 is built from 20 residues. CDR3: CASSLSRSMVAGRITDTQYF. CDR3 coding DNA: TGTGCCAGCAGTTTAAGCCGGAGTATGGTAGCGGGCCGGATCACAGATACGCAGTATTTT.

The chain employs TRBV10-3 and TRBJ2-7; D is ambiguous. Looked up from germline, CDR1 is ENHRY and CDR2 is SYGVKD. The CDR3 covers 13 residues. Trimming stripped 3 bases from V and 0 bases from J, with 6 bases between. CDR3 DNA sequence: TGTGCCATCAGTGACCCTAGCTCCTACGAGCAGTACTTC. Protein sequence: CAISDPSSYEQYF.

This chain connects TRBV18 to TRBJ2-7, with TRBD2 matching 7 bases. The V and J ends lost 3 bases and 1 base, in that order; junction bases with no gene match: 9. This CDR3 is 16 amino acids long. Germline-derived CDR1 and CDR2 are KGHSH and LQKENI. The CDR3 DNA follows: TGTGCCAGCTCACCGGCTAGCGGATCGTATTCCTACGAGCAGTACTTC. As protein: CASSPASGSYSYEQYF.

This clonotype was detected many times. The genes are TRBV5-5 and TRBJ1-1; D is undetermined. This CDR3 is 13 amino acids long. Germline-derived CDR1 and CDR2 are SGHKS and YYEKEE (reference sequence). V lost 3 bases, J lost 0 bases, and 6 bases lay in between. The CDR3 bases are TGTGCCAGCAGCTCAACAGTGAACACTGAAGCTTTCTTT. Its protein product is CASSSTVNTEAFF.

The V gene is TRBV7-9, the J gene TRBJ2-3, with 11 bases identical to TRBD2. The V segment lost 6 bases and the J segment 0 bases; nucleotides outside the gene matches: 20. This CDR3 contains 21 residues. Germline V gene data show CDR1 as SEHNR and CDR2 as FQNEAQ (reference sequence). The CDR3 DNA sequence: TGTGCCAGCAGTCTCAACCGAGGGGCTAGCGGGAGGTCTCCCAGCACAGATACGCAGTATTTT. Translation: CASSLNRGASGRSPSTDTQYF.

This clonotype was counted at least ten times. The chain has TRBV7-9 and TRBJ2-1, with TRBD2 matching over 7 bases. The CDR3 sequence is 14 residues long. Germline V gives CDR1 SEHNR, CDR2 FQNEAQ (reference sequence). V gave up 3 bases and J gave up 4 bases; unmatched junction bases: 3. The CDR3 nucleotides are TGTGCCAGCAGCTTCCCAGCGGGATACAATGAGCAGTTCTTC. Translation: CASSFPAGYNEQFF.

The sample holds many counts of this clonotype. The chain couples TRBV5-1 to TRBJ2-7; 7 bases are a match to TRBD2. The CDR3 spans 15 residues. From germline, CDR1 is SGHRS and CDR2 YFSETQ. V lost 5 bases and J lost 1; bases outside the gene matches: 9. The CDR3 protein is CASSPGSSGSYEQYF. As DNA, the CDR3 is TGCGCCAGCAGTCCCGGGTCTAGCGGTTCCTACGAGCAGTACTTC.

The table lists this clonotype with many counts. This chain links TRBV4-1 with TRBJ2-4; possibly TRBD2 for D (6 bases). There are 14 residues in the CDR3. Trimming left V 1 base short and J 5 bases short, with 9 bases between. Germline V gene data show CDR1 as MGHRA and CDR2 as YSYEKL. The CDR3 sequence is CASSQVGLENIQYF. The DNA for the CDR3 is TGCGCCAGCAGCCAAGTGGGACTGGAAAACATTCAGTACTTC.

This clonotype was found a few times. The gene calls are TRBV5-6 and TRBJ1-3; the D is unclear. Trimming removed 0 bases from V and 2 bases from J, with 6 bases in between. The CDR3 runs 14 residues. Germline V gene data show CDR1 as SGHDT and CDR2 as YYEEEE. The DNA of the CDR3 is TGTGCCAGCAGCTTGGTCCGGACTGGAAACACCATATATTTT. This encodes CASSLVRTGNTIYF.

This clonotype was recorded a few times. The V call is TRBV7-7, the J call TRBJ2-1; 10 nucleotides line up with TRBD2. In germline, CDR1 is SSHAT, CDR2 FNYEAQ (reference sequence). CDR3 length: 16 residues. V was pared by 5 bases and J by 9 bases, with 13 bases of the junction left unmatched. CDR3 sequence reads: CASSPSGTSVSGEQFF. The DNA for the CDR3 is TGTGCCAGCAGCCCATCCGGGACTAGCGTCAGTGGTGAGCAGTTCTTC.

This clonotype came up once. V and J are TRBV29-1 and TRBJ2-2; D gene ambiguous. The germline V and J ends were trimmed by 5 bases and 3 bases, with 16 bases remaining between them. Per the germline V gene, CDR1 is SQVTM and CDR2 is ANQGSEA. The CDR3 sequence is 15 residues long. The CDR3 is CSVSRPGGHTGELFF. The CDR3 DNA sequence: TGCAGCGTTTCCCGACCGGGTGGGCACACCGGGGAGCTGTTTTTT.

In its sample, this clonotype was seen many times. The gene calls are TRBV11-2 and TRBJ2-1; 7 nucleotides match TRBD2. Trimming at V came to 3 bases and at J to 6 bases, leaving 5 bases not matched to a gene. The CDR3 totals 14 residues. Germline CDR1 and CDR2: SGHAT and FQNNGV. The CDR3 reads CASSFYSGSNEQFF. The CDR3 coding sequence is TGTGCCAGCAGCTTCTATAGCGGGTCCAATGAGCAGTTCTTC.

In this sample, this clonotype turned up a few times. This chain connects TRBV7-9 to TRBJ1-2, with TRBD1 identical over 9 bases. This CDR3 is 14 amino acids long. With 5 bases clipped from V and 8 bases from J, the junction kept 9 bases outside the gene matches. Germline lookup yields CDR1 SEHNR and CDR2 FQNEAQ (reference sequence). The CDR3 region is CASSAIYRGPGYTF. CDR3 nucleotide sequence: TGTGCCAGCAGCGCGATATACAGGGGGCCAGGCTACACCTTC.

The V call is TRBV28, the J call TRBJ2-7, with TRBD1 identical over 9 bases. This CDR3 has 14 amino acids. The germline gives CDR1 MDHEN, CDR2 SYDVKM. The CDR3 reads CAIGGGQGKNEQYF. The CDR3 DNA sequence: TGTGCTATCGGCGGCGGACAGGGGAAAAACGAGCAGTACTTC.

The CDR3 DNA reads as TGTGCCAGCAGTCTCCTCGGCCCTGACAAGCGGCAGTTCTTC. Protein sequence: CASSLLGPDKRQFF. J is TRBJ2-1 and V is TRBV27; D gene uncertain. Looked up from germline, CDR1 is MNHEY and CDR2 is SMNVEV (reference sequence). Trimming stripped 5 bases from V and 12 bases from J, with 20 bases between. This CDR3 is built from 14 residues.

The CDR3 DNA is TGTGCCAGCAATAGACTCCCTTCGTCGGAGCAGTACTTC. Translated: CASNRLPSSEQYF. The gene calls are TRBV2 and TRBJ2-7; no firm D call. The CDR3 contains 13 residues. The V gene lost 7 bases and the J gene lost 7 bases, with 17 bases spanning the gap. The V gene's germline CDR1 is SNHLY and CDR2 FYNNEI.

The rearrangement joins TRBV28 to TRBJ2-3, with 16 nucleotides matching TRBD2. In germline, CDR1 is MDHEN, CDR2 SYDVKM. This CDR3 spans 18 amino acids. Losses at the gene ends were 4 bases for V and 7 bases for J; bases not matched to a gene: 11. In nucleotides, the CDR3 is TGTGCCAGCAGTTCCACGGGACTAGCGGGAGGGCCAGGAAATACGCAGTATTTT. Translating it yields CASSSTGLAGGPGNTQYF.

The V gene is TRBV20-1, the J gene TRBJ2-1; 9 bases fit TRBD2. J lost 5 bases, V lost 7 bases, and 6 bases had no gene match. The germline V gene encodes CDR1 DFQATT and CDR2 SNEGSKA (reference sequence). The CDR3 is 13 residues long. CDR3 bases: TGCAGTGTTTTTAGCGGGGGTCACAATGAGCAGTTCTTC. As protein: CSVFSGGHNEQFF.

At least ten counts were recorded for this clonotype. The rearrangement joins TRBV6-2 or TRBV6-3 to TRBJ2-1; no reliable D call. The CDR3 loop spans 16 amino acids. The V and J ends lost 6 bases and 0 bases respectively, with 15 bases between them. The germline CDR1 and CDR2 sequences are MNHEY and SVGEGT. DNA for the CDR3: TGTGCCAGCAGCCTCCCTGACGCGCGCTCCTACAATGAGCAGTTCTTC. Translation: CASSLPDARSYNEQFF.

This clonotype came up a few times. V usage is TRBV11-2 and J usage is TRBJ2-5; D possibly matches TRBD1 or TRBD2 (5 bases each). V was cut by 3 bases and J by 4 bases, with 9 bases left in between. Germline CDR1 and CDR2: SGHAT and FQNNGV. This CDR3 is built from 13 residues. DNA of the CDR3: TGTGCCAGCAGCTTGGGGGTTTCAGAGACCCAGTACTTC. This translates into CASSLGVSETQYF.

This clonotype has more than one count but fewer than ten. The CDR3 nucleotides read TGTGCCAGCAGCCGAGACAGGGCGCGCGGAAACACCATATATTTT. It codes for CASSRDRARGNTIYF. V gene TRBV4-2 combines with J gene TRBJ1-3, with TRBD1 matching over 7 bases. Germline trimming cut 4 bases from V and 4 bases from J; bases unmatched to any gene: 7. Germline V lookup: CDR1 LGHNA, CDR2 YNFKEQ. The CDR3 is 15 amino acids.